Listed here are 17 T cell receptor beta chains from one sample, sequenced in a study of T cell changes during pregnancy in multiple sclerosis. The repertoire was sequenced with immunoSEQ multiplex PCR; TCRdb's copy has only in-frame clones and lacks some. The sample shows under 90,000 clones, about 90% of them seen only once. Sequenced material: peripheral blood, taken in the second trimester of pregnancy. All receptors derive from a female donor in good health, enrolled as a control in a pregnancy study.

The V call is TRBV6-6, the J call TRBJ1-2, with 7 positions matching TRBD1. The CDR3 covers 15 residues. V gave up 0 bases and J gave up 5 bases; unmatched junction bases: 6. Per the germline V gene, CDR1 is MNHNY and CDR2 is SVGAGI (reference sequence). The CDR3 sequence is CASSYSTGTPYGYTF. For the CDR3, the DNA is TGTGCCAGCAGTTACTCGACAGGGACCCCGTATGGCTACACCTTC.

This clone showed up just once. The chain carries TRBV5-1 and TRBJ2-7, with D maybe TRBD1 (5 bases). This CDR3 is 13 amino acids long. Germline V lookup: CDR1 SGHRS, CDR2 YFSETQ. V lost 2 bases and J lost 7, with 13 bases in between. The chain's CDR3 is CASSFPGRAEQYF. DNA of the CDR3: TGCGCCAGCAGCTTCCCAGGGCGAGCGGAGCAGTACTTC. Full variable domain (remainder filled in from reference TRBV5-1 and TRBJ2-7): KAGVTQTPRYLIKTRGQQVTLSCSPISGHRSVSWYQQTPGQGLQFLFEYFSETQRNKGNFPGRFSGRQFSNSRSEMNVSTLELGDSALYLCASSFPGRAEQYFGPGTRLTVT.

The chain joins TRBV15 to TRBJ1-4, with no clear D. CDR3 length: 15 amino acids. V was clipped by 0 bases and J by 4 bases, with 9 bases between them. Germline-derived CDR1 and CDR2 are LNHNV and YYDKDF (reference sequence). The CDR3 coding sequence is TGTGCCACCAGCAGAGATCTCCACAGTAATGAAAAACTGTTTTTT. Translating it yields CATSRDLHSNEKLFF.

The V call is TRBV5-1, the J call TRBJ1-1; 7 bases are a match to TRBD1. The ends lost 0 bases at V and 3 bases at J; junction bases unmatched: 5. Germline V gives CDR1 SGHRS, CDR2 YFSETQ. CDR3 size: 15 residues. The CDR3 reads CASSLATGADTEAFF. The CDR3 bases are TGCGCCAGCAGCTTGGCCACAGGGGCCGACACTGAAGCTTTCTTT. Full variable domain (outside the CDR3, taken from reference TRBV5-1 and TRBJ1-1): KAGVTQTPRYLIKTRGQQVTLSCSPISGHRSVSWYQQTPGQGLQFLFEYFSETQRNKGNFPGRFSGRQFSNSRSEMNVSTLELGDSALYLCASSLATGADTEAFFGQGTRLTVV.

Here the CDR3 reads CASSLSGRRVEKLFF. CDR3 nucleotide sequence: TGTGCCAGCAGCCTCTCGGGGAGGAGAGTTGAAAAACTGTTTTTT. The chain carries TRBV5-4 and TRBJ1-4; D is ambiguous. V lost 4 bases to trimming and J lost 7 bases, with 17 bases between them. The CDR3 length is 15 residues. Germline CDR1 SGHNT, CDR2 YYREEE (reference sequence).

A single count supports this clone. The rearrangement uses TRBV11-3 and TRBJ2-5, with 9 bases fitting TRBD1. V lost 4 bases, J lost 5 bases, and 11 bases stayed unmatched. Germline CDR1 SGHNT, CDR2 YENEEA. This CDR3 has 16 amino acids. The chain's CDR3 is CASSSTAGQGEETQYF. In DNA, the CDR3 is TGTGCCAGCAGCTCGACCGCGGGACAGGGAGAGGAGACCCAGTACTTC.

This rearrangement joins TRBV19 to TRBJ1-1; TRBD1 aligns across 10 bases. Trimming cost V 1 base and J 4 bases; bases outside gene matches: 9. Germline assignment: CDR1 LNHDA and CDR2 SQIVND (reference sequence). The CDR3 has 17 residues. The CDR3 DNA reads as TGTGCCAGTAGTATAGCCCGGTGGGGACAGGGGTCCACTGAAGCTTTCTTT. It encodes CASSIARWGQGSTEAFF. Supplemented by reference TRBV19 and TRBJ1-1, the full variable domain reads DGGITQSPKYLFRKEGQNVTLSCEQNLNHDAMYWYRQDPGQGLRLIYYSQIVNDFQKGDIAEGYSVSREKKESFPLTVTSAQKNPTAFYLCASSIARWGQGSTEAFFGQGTRLTVV.

Here the CDR3 reads CASSLDRGQTEAFF. For the CDR3, the DNA is TGCGCCAGCAGCTTGGACAGGGGGCAAACTGAAGCTTTCTTT. The genes are TRBV5-1 and TRBJ1-1; TRBD1 matches at 9 bases. The CDR3 extends over 14 amino acids. V was clipped by 0 bases and J by 5 bases; unmatched bases: 2. Germline loops: CDR1 SGHRS, CDR2 YFSETQ.

The gene calls are TRBV11-3 and TRBJ1-1, with D possibly matching TRBD1 (6 bases). Germline assignment: CDR1 SGHNT and CDR2 YENEEA. The CDR3 loop spans 14 amino acids. Trimming removed 5 bases from V and 1 base from J, with 11 bases in between. CDR3 residues: CASSNIQGNTEAFF. The CDR3 DNA reads as TGTGCCAGCAGCAATATACAGGGGAACACTGAAGCTTTCTTT.

The gene calls are TRBV7-9 and TRBJ1-5; D gene uncertain. The CDR3 spans 15 residues. Deletions cut 5 bases from V and 2 bases from J, with 13 bases between. CDR1 is SEHNR and CDR2 is FQNEAQ in the germline V gene (reference sequence). The CDR3 DNA reads as TGTGCCAGCAGCCCTACGGAGGGCGGCAATCAGCCCCAGCATTTT. This sequence encodes CASSPTEGGNQPQHF.

This chain connects TRBV29-1 to TRBJ2-7; the match to TRBD2 covers 8 bases. Germline values: CDR1 SQVTM, CDR2 ANQGSEA. V shed 4 bases and J 5 bases; nucleotides not matched to a gene: 4. This CDR3 has 12 residues. CDR3 loop: CSVVGSGDEQYF. The CDR3 DNA reads TGCAGCGTTGTGGGTAGCGGGGACGAGCAGTACTTC.

The rearrangement joins TRBV6-1 to TRBJ1-3; no clear D. In germline, CDR1 is MNHNS, CDR2 SASEGT. The CDR3 is 14 residues long. Trimming cost V 2 bases and J 1 base, with 6 bases left between them. The DNA of the CDR3 is TGTGCCAGCAGTGAACAGTCTTCTGGAAACACCATATATTTT. Its translation: CASSEQSSGNTIYF.

This clone appeared a single time. The gene calls are TRBV15 and TRBJ2-6; D uncertain. The V and J ends lost 4 bases and 0 bases respectively, with 10 bases between them. The CDR3 sequence is 16 residues long. Germline CDR1 is LNHNV and CDR2 is YYDKDF (reference sequence). CDR3 coding DNA: TGTGCCACCAGCACTACCGTGATCTCTGGGGCCAACGTCCTGACTTTC. It encodes CATSTTVISGANVLTF.

V and J are TRBV27 and TRBJ2-3; 13 bases fit TRBD2. Trimming took 4 bases from V and 2 from J; bases not matched to a gene: 9. The CDR3 totals 18 residues. Germline CDR1 and CDR2: MNHEY and SMNVEV (reference sequence). The CDR3 DNA reads TGTGCCAGCAGTTATCAGGGAGGGACTAGCGGGATCACAGATACGCAGTATTTT. It encodes CASSYQGGTSGITDTQYF.

The rearrangement links TRBV2 to TRBJ1-5; 10 nucleotides line up with TRBD1. The germline V gene encodes CDR1 SNHLY and CDR2 FYNNEI. The trim removed 11 bases at V and 4 bases at J, leaving 11 bases unmatched. CDR3 length: 15 amino acids. The chain's CDR3 is CASRTGGNLNQPQHF. In DNA, the CDR3 is TGTGCCTCAAGGACAGGGGGAAACCTTAATCAGCCCCAGCATTTT.

This rearrangement joins TRBV7-2 to TRBJ2-1; D not certain. The germline V gene has CDR1 SGHTA and CDR2 FQGNSA. The length of the CDR3 is 17 residues. V lost 2 bases, J lost 0 bases, and 14 bases lay in between. CDR3 nucleotides: TGTGCCAGCAGCTTAAATGAAGCGCTAAGCTCCTACAATGAGCAGTTCTTC. Residues: CASSLNEALSSYNEQFF. Combining the CDR3 with reference TRBV7-2 and TRBJ2-1 gives the whole variable domain GAGVSQSPSNKVTEKGKDVELRCDPISGHTALYWYRQSLGQGLEFLIYFQGNSAPDKSGLPSDRFSAERTGGSVSTLTIQRTQQEDSAVYLCASSLNEALSSYNEQFFGPGTRLTVL.

This chain joins TRBV29-1 and TRBJ2-1; 11 nucleotides match TRBD2. V gave up 8 bases and J gave up 10 bases; unmatched junction bases: 4. This CDR3 contains 11 residues. The germline V gene has CDR1 SQVTM and CDR2 ANQGSEA. The CDR3 sequence is CSLGTSGEQFF. CDR3 DNA: TGCAGCCTCGGGACTAGCGGCGAGCAGTTCTTC.